This TCR beta chain was recorded in a study of Tregs in tolerant kidney transplant recipients. Study context: A roughly three-day belatacept mixed lymphocyte reaction, sometimes plus 5-day graft donor restimulation, preceded CD4+CD25+CD127- sorting.

Trimming took 1 base from V and 2 from J, leaving 8 bases between them. This CDR3 has 15 amino acids. Germline V gene sequence: CDR1 SGHVS, CDR2 FNYEAQ. Findings and limits, study-wide: Expanding Tregs on activated donor B cells appeared to best identify donor-specific TCRbeta clones. Validation in larger populations is needed because few patients were studied.

This clone has a handful of counts. Its antigen is not identified. The data were produced by immunoSEQ multiplex PCR, yet TCRdb's version contains in-frame clones alone and is incomplete. The data show more than 25,000 clones, about four fifths seen once. This TCR was sampled from a human donor in good health. The rearrangement uses TRBV7-6 and TRBJ2-2, with D possibly being TRBD1 (6 bases). Sequenced input: Tregs from blood cultured with allogeneic cells. The CDR3 protein is CASSLGTVNTGELFF. The CDR3 DNA reads TGTGCCAGCAGCTTAGGGACAGTAAACACCGGGGAGCTGTTTTTT.